These 25 T cell receptor beta chains came from one sample sequenced in a study of T cell responses to AZD1222 COVID-19 vaccine. Measured with immunoSEQ multiplex PCR; TCRdb has only the in-frame clones, and not every one. Of around 99,000 clones in the sample, roughly nine tenths were seen once. Sequenced material: peripheral blood, taken on day 0 of AZD1222 vaccination. These receptors all come from an adult in good health.

This chain links TRBV12-5 with TRBJ2-7; 8 nucleotides line up with TRBD1. The CDR3 runs to 16 residues. V lost 5 bases to trimming and J lost 0 bases; unmatched junction nucleotides: 9. The germline V gene has CDR1 LGHNT and CDR2 FRNRAP. The CDR3 bases are TGTGCTAGTGGTCCCGGACAGGGATCGTTCTCCTACGAGCAGTACTTC. This encodes CASGPGQGSFSYEQYF.

This clone was recorded only once. The gene calls are TRBV2 and TRBJ2-1; D remains ambiguous. The CDR3 sequence is 13 residues long. The V gene's germline CDR1 is SNHLY and CDR2 FYNNEI. For the CDR3, the DNA is TGTGGAGCCGCGGAGCCTACCTACAATGAGCAGTTCTTC. Residues: CGAAEPTYNEQFF.

The chain recombines TRBV19 with TRBJ2-7; 8 positions agree with TRBD1. V was pared by 4 bases and J by 0 bases, with 11 bases of the junction left unmatched. Germline V gene data show CDR1 as LNHDA and CDR2 as SQIVND (reference sequence). The CDR3 covers 17 residues. The CDR3 is CASSTLAGQGHSYEQYF. The DNA for the CDR3 is TGTGCCAGTAGTACCCTAGCCGGACAGGGACACTCCTACGAGCAGTACTTC.

The chain joins TRBV7-9 to TRBJ1-2, with 7 bases identical to TRBD1. CDR3 length equals 13 residues. CDR1 is SEHNR and CDR2 is FQNEAQ in the germline V gene (reference sequence). V lost 1 base, J lost 7 bases, and 3 bases stayed unmatched. CDR3 in DNA: TGTGCCAGCAGCTTAGGACAGGGACGTGGCTACACCTTC. Translating it yields CASSLGQGRGYTF.

The V gene is TRBV7-2, the J gene TRBJ2-7; 8 bases fit TRBD2. With 2 bases clipped from V and 2 bases from J, the junction kept 8 bases outside the gene matches. There are 16 residues in the CDR3. Germline CDR1 SGHTA, CDR2 FQGNSA. The CDR3 reads CASSLILGLAAYEQYF. The CDR3 bases are TGTGCCAGCAGCTTAATTCTAGGACTAGCTGCCTACGAGCAGTACTTC.

This sequence joins TRBV7-7 and TRBJ2-7; TRBD1 agrees at 8 bases. V shed 5 bases and J 5 bases; nucleotides not matched to a gene: 8. The CDR3 runs to 14 residues. Germline CDR1 and CDR2: SSHAT and FNYEAQ (reference sequence). The CDR3 region is CASSRGTGVDEQYF. CDR3 DNA sequence: TGTGCCAGCAGCCGTGGGACAGGAGTCGACGAGCAGTACTTC.

The V call is TRBV2, the J call TRBJ1-6, with D unresolved. CDR1 is SNHLY and CDR2 is FYNNEI in the germline V gene. The V gene lost 5 bases and the J gene lost 2 bases, with 7 bases spanning the gap. The CDR3 sequence is 14 residues long. CDR3 nucleotides: TGTGCCAGCAGTCTCGAACCCTATAATTCACCCCTCCACTTT. Protein sequence: CASSLEPYNSPLHF. Drawing the rest from reference TRBV2 and TRBJ1-6, the complete variable domain is EPEVTQTPSHQVTQMGQEVILRCVPISNHLYFYWYRQILGQKVEFLVSFYNNEISEKSEIFDDQFSVERPDGSNFTLKIRSTKLEDSAMYFCASSLEPYNSPLHFGNGTRLTVT.

This chain uses TRBV19 with TRBJ2-1; a possible D gene is TRBD2 (6 bases). The CDR3 sequence is 15 residues long. The ends were cut back, 5 bases at V and 0 bases at J, with 11 bases in the middle. Germline V CDR1 and CDR2: LNHDA, SQIVND (reference sequence). The CDR3, as DNA: TGTGCCAGTAGTGTTCGGGAGTCCTCCTACAATGAGCAGTTCTTC. The encoded protein is CASSVRESSYNEQFF.

The chain combines TRBV3-1 (or the pseudogene TRBV3-2) with TRBJ2-2; 7 nucleotides match TRBD1. V was pared by 7 bases and J by 0 bases, with 20 bases of the junction left unmatched. This CDR3 is 20 amino acids long. The germline V gene encodes CDR1 LGHDT and CDR2 YNNKEL (reference sequence). The CDR3: CASTQQARDSSNSNTGELFF. The CDR3 region has the DNA TGTGCCAGCACTCAACAAGCTCGGGACAGCTCTAATTCGAACACCGGGGAGCTGTTTTTT.

The V and J genes are TRBV28 and TRBJ1-1; 10 bases map to TRBD1. Trimming removed 7 bases from V and 11 bases from J; junction bases left unmatched: 7. This CDR3 comprises 12 residues. Germline CDR1 reads MDHEN; CDR2 reads SYDVKM. The CDR3 DNA follows: TGTGCCAGCACTCGACAGGGGGCTATCGCTTTCTTT. Encoded protein: CASTRQGAIAFF.

This chain connects TRBV5-1 to TRBJ1-3; 8 bases align to TRBD1. J gave up 2 bases and V 7 bases, and 11 bases lay outside the gene matches. Per germline, CDR1 SGHRS and CDR2 YFSETQ. CDR3 length: 16 amino acids. The DNA for the CDR3 is TGCGCCAGCTCTCAGGGGGCCAGCTTTCCTGGAAACACCATATATTTT. Its protein is CASSQGASFPGNTIYF.

This chain joins TRBV6-5 and TRBJ1-5; D is ambiguous. The germline CDR1 and CDR2 sequences are MNHEY and SVGAGI. V dropped 6 bases and J dropped 4 bases, with 7 bases sitting between them. The CDR3 is 12 residues long. The CDR3 DNA reads as TGTGCCAGCAGAACCGGTAATCAGCCCCAGCATTTT. Translating gives CASRTGNQPQHF.

The V call is TRBV5-6, the J call TRBJ2-4; TRBD2 is a possible D gene (5 bases). Germline CDR1 SGHDT, CDR2 YYEEEE. The CDR3 consists of 13 residues. With 4 bases removed from V and 6 bases from J, the gap between germline ends came to 11 bases. The CDR3 nucleotides are TGTGCCAGCAGCCCCGGAGGACTAAACATTCAGTACTTC. Its translation is CASSPGGLNIQYF.

The genes are TRBV10-3 and TRBJ2-7; 7 nucleotides agree with TRBD1. Germline V lookup: CDR1 ENHRY, CDR2 SYGVKD. V shed 2 bases, J shed 3 bases, and the junction held 1 base outside the gene matches. CDR3 size: 13 residues. This CDR3 reads CAISERDSYEQYF. As DNA, the CDR3 is TGTGCCATCAGTGAGAGGGACAGCTACGAGCAGTACTTC.

The chain employs TRBV28 and TRBJ2-7; 12 bases align to TRBD2. Germline V gives CDR1 MDHEN, CDR2 SYDVKM. This CDR3 is 12 amino acids long. Trimming removed 5 bases from V and 13 bases from J; junction bases left unmatched: 6. The CDR3 protein is CASSRTSGTIYF. CDR3 bases: TGTGCCAGCAGTCGGACTAGCGGGACGATTTACTTC.

This clone was counted a single time. The chain uses TRBV12-3 or TRBV12-4 and TRBJ1-2, with D possibly being TRBD1 (5 bases). Trimming shortened V by 4 bases and J by 5 bases, and 11 bases separated the two germline ends. This CDR3 is 13 amino acids long. CDR3 DNA: TGTGCCAGCAGTTCTGGCAGGGCTTATGGCTACACCTTC. Protein: CASSSGRAYGYTF.

The J gene is TRBJ2-7, the V gene TRBV28; 7 bases line up with TRBD1. The V and J ends lost 2 bases and 0 bases, in that order; junction bases with no gene match: 7. CDR3 length equals 16 residues. Germline V CDR1 and CDR2: MDHEN, SYDVKM. As DNA, the CDR3 is TGTGCCAGCAGTTTAAAAAGACAGGGTCCCTCCTACGAGCAGTACTTC. Its protein product is CASSLKRQGPSYEQYF.

The genes are TRBV5-1 and TRBJ2-1; 12 bases match TRBD2. This CDR3 is 20 amino acids long. Per germline, CDR1 SGHRS and CDR2 YFSETQ. Germline trimming cut 3 bases from V and 3 bases from J; bases unmatched to any gene: 16. The CDR3 DNA is TGCGCCAGCAGCTCCCCCCGGGCTAGCGGGAGGGCCGCGGACTACAATGAGCAGTTCTTC. Translating it yields CASSSPRASGRAADYNEQFF.

This clone was counted between two and nine times. The V gene is TRBV3-1 (or the pseudogene TRBV3-2), the J gene TRBJ2-7, with 9 bases aligning to TRBD1. This CDR3 is built from 14 residues. The ends lost 5 bases at V and 7 bases at J; junction bases unmatched: 9. Germline V CDR1 and CDR2: LGHDT, YNNKEL (reference sequence). The CDR3 DNA is TGTGCCAGCAGCAAGGGACAGGGCATGCGGGAGCAGTACTTC. Its protein is CASSKGQGMREQYF.

This clone was counted once. The V call is TRBV4-3, the J call TRBJ2-2; D perhaps matches TRBD1 (5 bases). Trimming took off 4 bases at V and 7 bases at J, with 10 bases between the two ends. The CDR3 runs 13 residues. Germline values: CDR1 LGHNA, CDR2 YSLEER. The CDR3: CASSPRQLGELFF. CDR3 nucleotides: TGCGCCAGCAGCCCCCGACAGCTCGGGGAGCTGTTTTTT.

This clone has a handful of counts. The rearrangement links TRBV29-1 to TRBJ1-5, with TRBD1 as a possible D gene (5 bases). V was clipped by 4 bases and J by 0 bases, with 10 bases between them. This CDR3 spans 14 amino acids. Germline CDR1 reads SQVTM; CDR2 reads ANQGSEA. The chain's CDR3 is CSVAAGYSNQPQHF. As DNA, the CDR3 is TGCAGCGTTGCGGCAGGGTATAGCAATCAGCCCCAGCATTTT.

This clone was seen only a few times. This chain connects TRBV28 to TRBJ1-1; a weak D match, TRBD1 (5 bases). Trimming pared 4 bases from V and 0 bases from J, leaving 9 bases between. From germline, CDR1 is MDHEN and CDR2 SYDVKM. This CDR3 is built from 14 residues. In DNA, the CDR3 is TGTGCCAGCAGTTCCGGGGCGGTGAACACTGAAGCTTTCTTT. Translation: CASSSGAVNTEAFF.

This rearrangement joins TRBV7-9 to TRBJ1-2; 7 nucleotides match TRBD1. The trim removed 6 bases at V and 5 bases at J, leaving 6 bases unmatched. Germline V gives CDR1 SEHNR, CDR2 FQNEAQ (reference sequence). The CDR3 has 13 amino acids. CDR3 amino acids: CASSFLQGYGYTF. CDR3 DNA sequence: TGTGCCAGCAGTTTCTTACAGGGGTATGGCTACACCTTC.

The chain joins TRBV19 to TRBJ2-3, with 8 nucleotides matching TRBD2. The CDR3 extends over 16 amino acids. CDR1 is LNHDA and CDR2 is SQIVND in the germline V gene (reference sequence). The J segment lost 0 bases and the V segment lost 3 bases, leaving 5 bases of the junction unmatched. The CDR3 protein is CASSMRGARSTDTQYF. The CDR3 nucleotides are TGTGCCAGTAGTATGCGGGGGGCAAGAAGCACAGATACGCAGTATTTT.

The chain couples TRBV7-2 to TRBJ2-5; a weak D match, TRBD2 (6 bases). CDR1 and CDR2 from the germline V gene are SGHTA and FQGNSA. V dropped 5 bases and J dropped 7 bases, with 17 bases sitting between them. The CDR3 sequence is 14 residues long. This CDR3 reads CASSPWRDPRTQYF. CDR3 coding DNA: TGTGCCAGCAGCCCTTGGCGGGACCCGAGGACCCAGTACTTC.